Detailed here is one T cell receptor (beta chain). This sample stems from a study of blood T cell repertoires in COVID-19. The overall study: T cells, B-cell-depleted T cells, or PBMCs provided the cDNA or gDNA that served as material.

Cohort 3 donors were reported recovered after two negative PCRs, clearance, or symptom resolution. Here immunoSEQ multiplex PCR was the method, and the copy in TCRdb shows in-frame clones only, minus some. The table lists about 330,000 clones, 86% of them singletons. Sequences were obtained from PBMCs or T cells enriched from blood (not recorded which). The clonotype originates from a woman between 18 and 29 years old who had recovered from COVID-19.

The CDR3 loop reads CASSQDRAEAFF. The DNA for the CDR3 is TGCGCCAGCAGCCAAGACAGGGCTGAAGCTTTCTTT. This chain joins TRBV4-1 and TRBJ1-1, with D tentatively TRBD1 (5 bases). The CDR3 is made up of 12 amino acids. Germline-derived CDR1 and CDR2 are MGHRA and YSYEKL. V dropped 0 bases and J dropped 6 bases, with 5 bases sitting between them.